This T cell receptor beta chain was retrieved from a study of shared clonotypes between healthy human individuals (TCRdb year 2020). For context, the study as a whole: The cohort comprised two women and a few men aged 18 to 49 years. Per donor, three plates each were used for CD4 naive and CD4 memory, two for CD8 naive, and one for CD8 memory. Blood TCR repertoires of about five healthy adults were deeply sequenced to estimate repertoire size and the extent of clonotype sharing between individuals. Libraries were prepared and TCR repertoires were sequenced by different laboratories using diverse techniques, in order to increase sequencing depth and limit assay-specific biases. Between about 0.8 and 9.5 billion PBMCs per donor were obtained by leukapheresis.

Using the deep immunoSEQ assay, multiplex PCR amplified TCR CDR3 regions from genomic DNA. Genomic DNA extracted from each cell subset was distributed evenly over all wells of several immunoSEQ 96-well plates, and each plate served as one replicate. Each replicate PCR for sorted subsets received 200 ng genomic DNA, equal to around 32,000 T cell genomes. Purified libraries were quantified with a Qubit 3.0 fluorometer, sized on a Bioanalyzer 2100, and re-quantified with the KAPA Library Quantification kit. Every immunoSEQ 96-well plate was sequenced on a separate single-read 150-cycle Illumina NextSeq 550 flow cell. In the original analysis: The immunoSEQ output contained only junctional sequences without quality scores, so filtering could not match that applied to full-length reads. Sequences were annotated with PyIR, a Python wrapper for IgBLAST v1.9, using IMGT germline references to assign V/J genes and CDR3. Reads were filtered out if the reads had weak V/J assignments (E-value above 1e-6), no CDR3, stop codons, out-of-frame junctions, or ambiguous translated residues. V3J clonotypes were defined as sequences sharing the same inferred V gene, J gene, and CDR3 amino acid sequence. To compute the percentage overlap between repertoires, the number of shared unique clonotypes was divided by the size of the smaller repertoire. RTK rarefaction, the Chao1 estimator, and Recon v2.1 estimates of unobserved clonotypes were used to assess repertoire richness. Generation probabilities for all TCRbeta clonotypes obtained by the gDNA method from a handful of donors were computed using OLGA. Drawn from immuneACCESS, this table holds only the in-frame rearrangements with V and J called that TCRdb kept. Clones are partly lost; checked studies trace under half to an unresolved V gene and leave the rest unexplained. V and J calls and clone size are given by that table; D and trimming were obtained from the DNA. In this sample the table shows roughly 2 million clones, roughly 96% of which occur a single time. In total, the top ten clones hold 0.1% to 0.15% of the sample.

Of note for this clone: No cognate antigen has been identified for it. Base qualities are not provided; no much larger clone lies one nucleotide away.

Clipping removes 5 bases from V and 1 base from J, with 3 as the unmatched junction base count. Including cysteine and phenylalanine, the CDR3 has 14 amino acids. Only the CDR3 portion is preserved as DNA: 42 bases, with reading frame beginning at the first base. In the germline V gene, CDR1 corresponds to MGHDK and CDR2 to SYGVNS. Healthy HIV-negative adults with no recently reported acute infections or vaccinations were included as donors. Every donor was a Caucasian adult living in Nashville, Tennessee, USA. CD4+ T cells were enriched by magnetic negative selection, after which naive cells were positively selected on CD45RA and the negative fraction was taken as the memory subset. Blood was collected by leukapheresis, and PBMCs were isolated by Ficoll-Histopaque density gradient centrifugation and then cryopreserved in liquid nitrogen vapor phase. Purity and quantity of every magnetically sorted T cell population were checked by analytical flow cytometry. Genomic DNA was isolated from every sorted fraction and measured by UV absorbance on a Nanodrop 2000c.

Results the study describes overall, beyond this receptor: The genetic and exposure-history diversity represented was limited by the small number of donors. Sampling was restricted to blood, and TCR repertoires in tissue are likely to differ from TCR repertoires in blood. Even with the large sequencing depth, rarefaction of the sorted-subset datasets indicated that sequencing was incomplete. Compared with non-shared clonotypes, the clonotypes found in all four sorted-subset donors had higher generation probabilities. Based on pairwise subsampling, the degree of clonotype sharing among donors was expected to be affected by sequencing depth. Sharing across a few donors was observed for around 4.8% of naive CD4, over 3% of naive CD8, about 2.5% of memory CD4, and about 0.4% of memory CD8 clonotypes. Estimated clonotype richness was generally larger for naive than for memory subsets.

This sequence uses TRBV25-1 and TRBJ1-1; 8 bases in the junction line up with TRBD1. Sequenced: naive CD4+ T cells sorted from blood. The sample's cell subset or site label, decoded: CD45RA+ positively selected. The sequence was collected from a man between 18 and 35 years old in good health. The DNA sequence reads TGTGCCAGCAGTTCCGACAGGGGGAACACTGAAGCTTTCTTT. Translated, it gives CASSSDRGNTEAFF.